This entry lists 17 T cell receptor beta chains sequenced from one sample in a study of cytotoxic CD8 clonotypes in ibrutinib-treated CLL. Produced via immunoSEQ multiplex PCR; TCRdb's table is partial and in-frame only. The sample yields some 200,000 clones, roughly three quarters seen once. Sequencing used PBMCs, obtained after 12 months of ibrutinib treatment. The receptors here all came from a human donor with chronic lymphocytic leukemia.

This clone was picked up one time. J is TRBJ1-1 and V is TRBV27, with D possibly matching TRBD1 (6 bases). The germline V gene encodes CDR1 MNHEY and CDR2 SMNVEV (reference sequence). The CDR3 covers 13 residues. Trimming cost V 7 bases and J 0 bases, with 9 bases left between them. The CDR3 DNA reads as TGTGCCAGCAAGGGGGTCTTGAACACTGAAGCTTTCTTT. This translates into CASKGVLNTEAFF.

J is TRBJ1-5 and V is TRBV6-5; D is possibly TRBD1 (6 bases). CDR1 MNHEY and CDR2 SVGAGI come from the germline V gene. The CDR3 extends over 14 amino acids. Trimming took 5 bases from V and 5 from J, leaving 13 bases between them. The CDR3 DNA sequence: TGTGCCAGCAGTGAACTTGACAGGTATCAGCCCCAGCATTTT. Its protein is CASSELDRYQPQHF.

V and J are TRBV28 and TRBJ1-4; D is ambiguous. The length of the CDR3 is 12 residues. V was shortened by 6 bases and J by 5 bases, with 7 bases between the two germline ends. CDR1 MDHEN and CDR2 SYDVKM come from the germline V gene. CDR3 sequence reads: CASSPGNEKLFF. For the CDR3, the DNA is TGTGCCAGCAGCCCCGGGAATGAAAAACTGTTTTTT. The full variable domain, rest sourced from reference TRBV28 and TRBJ1-4, is DVKVTQSSRYLVKRTGEKVFLECVQDMDHENMFWYRQDPGLGLRLIYFSYDVKMKEKGDIPEGYSVSREKKERFSLILESASTNQTSMYLCASSPGNEKLFFGSGTQLSVL.

V and J are TRBV19 and TRBJ1-1; 8 bases fit TRBD1. Germline trimming cut 5 bases from V and 1 base from J; bases unmatched to any gene: 12. Per germline, CDR1 LNHDA and CDR2 SQIVND (reference sequence). The length of the CDR3 is 17 residues. CDR3 sequence (DNA): TGTGCCAGTAGTCATGCCCCCCAGGGGGCTCGGAACACTGAAGCTTTCTTT. The encoded protein is CASSHAPQGARNTEAFF.

This clone appeared a few times. This chain connects TRBV30 to TRBJ1-2, with D perhaps TRBD1 (5 bases). The CDR3 totals 13 residues. The V end was cut by 7 bases, the J end by 4 bases, with 16 bases between. From germline, CDR1 is GTSNPN and CDR2 SVGIG (reference sequence). CDR3 sequence: CASSGQGGYGYTF. The CDR3 coding sequence is TGTGCCTCCTCGGGGCAGGGCGGCTATGGCTACACCTTC.

This sequence joins TRBV11-2 and TRBJ2-3; the D call may be TRBD1 or TRBD2 (5 bases each). V was pared by 2 bases and J by 4 bases, with 7 bases between. CDR1 is SGHAT, CDR2 FQNNGV, per germline. This CDR3 has 13 amino acids. CDR3 nucleotide sequence: TGTGCCAGCAGCTTACAGGGAGCAGATACGCAGTATTTT. The encoded protein is CASSLQGADTQYF.

For the CDR3, the DNA is TGTGCCAGCAGCTGGGAGGGACGGAACACTGAAGCTTTCTTT. This codes for CASSWEGRNTEAFF. The V gene is TRBV5-6, the J gene TRBJ1-1, with D possibly matching TRBD1 (5 bases). CDR3 size: 14 residues. Germline V gene data show CDR1 as SGHDT and CDR2 as YYEEEE. Trimming left V 3 bases short and J 1 base short, with 10 bases between.

The chain couples TRBV5-5 to TRBJ2-7; 7 positions agree with TRBD1. CDR3 length: 16 amino acids. Germline loops: CDR1 SGHKS, CDR2 YYEKEE (reference sequence). V was clipped by 4 bases and J by 3 bases; unmatched bases: 13. The CDR3 DNA reads as TGTGCCAGCAGCCTTGAACGACAGGGACAAAACTACGAGCAGTACTTC. Protein product: CASSLERQGQNYEQYF.

This chain uses TRBV27 with TRBJ2-7, with a tentative D call TRBD1 (5 bases). The CDR3 contains 15 residues. The germline gives CDR1 MNHEY, CDR2 SMNVEV (reference sequence). Trimming stripped 4 bases from V and 0 bases from J, with 13 bases between. CDR3 sequence (DNA): TGTGCCAGCAGTTACCTACAGGCGAGCTCCTACGAGCAGTACTTC. This translates into CASSYLQASSYEQYF.

V is TRBV9 and J is TRBJ1-2; D gene ambiguous. Germline loops: CDR1 SGDLS, CDR2 YYNGEE. CDR3 length equals 15 residues. V was shortened by 4 bases and J by 1 base, with 14 bases between the two germline ends. The CDR3 DNA sequence: TGTGCCAGCAGCATCCTCCAGACTTTTAACTATGGCTACACCTTC. This encodes CASSILQTFNYGYTF. The full variable domain, rest sourced from reference TRBV9 and TRBJ1-2, is DSGVTQTPKHLITATGQRVTLRCSPRSGDLSVYWYQQSLDQGLQFLIQYYNGEERAKGNILERFSAQQFPDLHSELNLSSLELGDSALYFCASSILQTFNYGYTFGSGTRLTVV.

CDR3 nucleotides: TGTGCCAGCAGTACCCAATCCGGACAGACCTACGAGCAGTACTTC. Translation: CASSTQSGQTYEQYF. The chain joins TRBV6-5 to TRBJ2-7; D perhaps matches TRBD1 (6 bases). In germline, CDR1 is MNHEY, CDR2 SVGAGI. The CDR3 contains 15 residues. The germline V and J ends were trimmed by 5 bases and 2 bases, with 16 bases remaining between them.

The rearrangement uses TRBV6-1 and TRBJ2-1, with a weak D call TRBD2 (6 bases). Trimming removed 6 bases at V and 7 bases at J, with 16 bases between. The CDR3 is made up of 14 amino acids. Per germline, CDR1 MNHNS and CDR2 SASEGT. The CDR3 coding sequence is TGTGCCAGCAGGGCTAGCGTGGGGAGGAATGAGCAGTTCTTC. It yields the protein CASRASVGRNEQFF.

The chain is built from TRBV29-1 and TRBJ1-1; D gene unclear. V gave up 7 bases and J gave up 7 bases, with 10 bases separating them. Germline values: CDR1 SQVTM, CDR2 ANQGSEA. This CDR3 comprises 10 residues. The CDR3 here is CSAGGLEAFF. The CDR3 DNA follows: TGCAGCGCCGGAGGGCTTGAAGCTTTCTTT.

This chain connects TRBV5-1 to TRBJ2-1, with 9 bases fitting TRBD1. CDR3 size: 15 residues. Germline CDR1 is SGHRS and CDR2 is YFSETQ. The junction had 6 bases not matched to a gene; V was cut back by 0 bases and J by 8 bases. The CDR3 is CASSLAGQGGHEQFF. DNA for the CDR3: TGCGCCAGCAGCTTGGCGGGACAGGGTGGGCATGAGCAGTTCTTC.

The chain is built from TRBV4-2 and TRBJ2-3; the match to TRBD2 covers 7 bases. V was pared by 1 base and J by 7 bases, with 11 bases of the junction left unmatched. This CDR3 region has 16 residues. CDR1 and CDR2 from the germline V gene are LGHNA and YNFKEQ. CDR3 coding DNA: TGTGCCAGCAGCCAAGCAGGATTGAGCGGGGAAAATACGCAGTATTTT. Residues: CASSQAGLSGENTQYF.

This clone was found a few times. J is TRBJ2-1 and V is TRBV20-1, with D hard to call. The V end was cut by 8 bases, the J end by 2 bases, with 7 bases between. Germline CDR1 is DFQATT and CDR2 is SNEGSKA (reference sequence). There are 11 residues in the CDR3. In DNA, the CDR3 is TGCAGTACGGAAACCTACAATGAGCAGTTCTTC. Translating gives CSTETYNEQFF.

This chain links TRBV27 with TRBJ2-7; the D gene is possibly TRBD1 (5 bases). CDR1 is MNHEY and CDR2 is SMNVEV in the germline V gene (reference sequence). The CDR3 is 13 residues long. The V end lost 5 bases, the J end lost 3 bases, and 11 bases lay between the germline ends. The chain's CDR3 is CASSIRTGYEQYF. The CDR3 coding sequence is TGTGCCAGCAGTATTCGAACAGGCTACGAGCAGTACTTC.